This T cell receptor beta chain was captured by sequencing in a study of vaccination effects on CD4 cells after COVID-19. Assay: immunoSEQ multiplex PCR; the TCRdb copy retains only in-frame clones and omits some. This table has tens of thousands of clones, roughly four fifths appearing once. The V segment lost 2 bases and the J segment 2 bases; nucleotides outside the gene matches: 22. Looked up from germline, CDR1 is LGHNA and CDR2 is YNFKEQ. The CDR3 loop spans 22 amino acids. This clone turned up a few times. Its antigen is unidentified. Expansion of antigen-specific CD4+ T cells with viral peptide pools was carried out by the ViraFEST assay before sequencing. An approximately ten-day culture period preceded the isolation of CD4+ T cells. Each participant received a vaccine that was either BNT162b2 or mRNA-1273, given as two doses.

The TCR comes from a human donor who received a COVID-19 vaccine. The sample was CD4+ T cells from PBMCs cultured with HCoV-OC43 spike peptides, taken after COVID-19 vaccination. Subset indicated: HCoV-OC43 spike overlapping peptide pool stimulation. This chain connects TRBV4-2 to TRBJ2-2; 8 nucleotides agree with TRBD2. CDR3 nucleotides: TGTGCCAGCAGCCAAAGTTACACCCGCGGGAGGCCCCACTTGAGAAACACCGGGGAGCTGTTTTTT. Encoded protein: CASSQSYTRGRPHLRNTGELFF.